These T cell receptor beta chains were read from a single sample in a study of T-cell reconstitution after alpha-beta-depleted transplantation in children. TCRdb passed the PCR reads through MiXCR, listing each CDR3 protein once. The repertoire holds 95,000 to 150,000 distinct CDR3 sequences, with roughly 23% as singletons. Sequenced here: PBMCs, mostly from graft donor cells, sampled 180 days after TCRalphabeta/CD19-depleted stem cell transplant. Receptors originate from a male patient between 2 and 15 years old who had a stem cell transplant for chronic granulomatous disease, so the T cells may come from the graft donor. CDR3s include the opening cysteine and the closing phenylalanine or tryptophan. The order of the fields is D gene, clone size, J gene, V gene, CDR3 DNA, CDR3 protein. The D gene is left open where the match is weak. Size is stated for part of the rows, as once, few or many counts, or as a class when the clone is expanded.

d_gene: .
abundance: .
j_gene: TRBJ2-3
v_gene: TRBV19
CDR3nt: TGTGCCAGCGGGGGAGCTAGCACAGATACGCAGTATTTT
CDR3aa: CASGGASTDTQYF

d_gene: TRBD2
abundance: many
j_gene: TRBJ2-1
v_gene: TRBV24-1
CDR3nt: TGTGCCACCAGTGACCCCGGGACTAGCGGGAGCTCCTACAATGAGCAGTTCTTC
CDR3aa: CATSDPGTSGSSYNEQFF

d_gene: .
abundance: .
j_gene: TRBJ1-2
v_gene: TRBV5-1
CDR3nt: TGCGCCAGCAGCGAAGGAAGCAGGGGCTACACCTTC
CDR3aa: CASSEGSRGYTF

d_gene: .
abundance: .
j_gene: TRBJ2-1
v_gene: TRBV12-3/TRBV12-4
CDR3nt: TGTGCCAGCAGCCACTACAATGAGCAGTTCTTC
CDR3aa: CASSHYNEQFF

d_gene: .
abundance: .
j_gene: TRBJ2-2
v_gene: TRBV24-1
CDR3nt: TGTGCCACCAGTGATTTGGCCAGGAACACCGGGGAGCTGTTTTTT
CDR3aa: CATSDLARNTGELFF

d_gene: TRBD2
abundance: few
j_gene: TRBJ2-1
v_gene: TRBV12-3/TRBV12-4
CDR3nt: TGTGCCAGCAGTCCGACTAGCGGGAGACCGTGGGGAAGTGAGCAGTTCTTC
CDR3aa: CASSPTSGRPWGSEQFF

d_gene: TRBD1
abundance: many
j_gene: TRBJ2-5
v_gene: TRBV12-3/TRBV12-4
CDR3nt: TGTGCCAGCAGTCCCCACAGGGGGTCGGAGACCCAGTACTTC
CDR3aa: CASSPHRGSETQYF

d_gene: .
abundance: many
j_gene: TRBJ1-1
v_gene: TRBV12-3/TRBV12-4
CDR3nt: TGTGCCAGCACTACCTTAGGCCATATGAACACTGAAGCTTTCTTT
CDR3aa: CASTTLGHMNTEAFF

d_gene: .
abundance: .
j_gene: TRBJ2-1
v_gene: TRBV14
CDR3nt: TGTGCCAGCAGCCAGGTACCGGGAGCCACAACGAGTGAGCAGTTCTTC
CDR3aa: CASSQVPGATTSEQFF

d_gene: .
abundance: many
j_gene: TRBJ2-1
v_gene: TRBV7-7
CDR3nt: TGTGCCAGCAGCTTAGTCCCAGGGTTGGGCAATGAGCAGTTCTTC
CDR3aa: CASSLVPGLGNEQFF

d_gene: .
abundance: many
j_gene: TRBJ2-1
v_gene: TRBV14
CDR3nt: TGTGCCAGCAGCCAAGAAATGTGGCGGGGCAATGAGCAGTTCTTC
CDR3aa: CASSQEMWRGNEQFF

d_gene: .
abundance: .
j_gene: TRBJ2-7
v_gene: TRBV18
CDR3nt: TGTGCCAGCTCACCAAGAGCGGACACCGAGCAGTACTTC
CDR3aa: CASSPRADTEQYF

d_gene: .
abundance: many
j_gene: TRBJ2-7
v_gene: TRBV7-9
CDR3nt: TGTGCCAGCAGCTTAGCGCCGTTCGATTCCGAGCAGTACTTC
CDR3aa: CASSLAPFDSEQYF

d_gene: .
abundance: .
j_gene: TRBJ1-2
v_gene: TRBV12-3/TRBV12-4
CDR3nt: TGTGCCCTATACTGGGACGCGAGGGGAGGCTACACCTTC
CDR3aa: CALYWDARGGYTF

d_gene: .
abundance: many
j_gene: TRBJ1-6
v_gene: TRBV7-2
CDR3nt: TGTGCCAGCAGCTTCGGCGAATCTTCACCCCTCCACTTT
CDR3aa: CASSFGESSPLHF

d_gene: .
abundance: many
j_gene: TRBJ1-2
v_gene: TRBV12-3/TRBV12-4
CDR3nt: TGTGCCAGCAGTTTGAGGCAGGGAAGGAACTATGGCTACACCTTC
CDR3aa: CASSLRQGRNYGYTF

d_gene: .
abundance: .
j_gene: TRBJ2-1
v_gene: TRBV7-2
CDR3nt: TGTGCCAGCAGCTTCACTACCCTCAATGAGCAGTTCTTC
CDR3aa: CASSFTTLNEQFF

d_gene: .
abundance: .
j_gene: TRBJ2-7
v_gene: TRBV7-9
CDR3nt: TGTGCCAGCAGACCCGACGGAGATACCTACGAGCAGTACTTC
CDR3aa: CASRPDGDTYEQYF

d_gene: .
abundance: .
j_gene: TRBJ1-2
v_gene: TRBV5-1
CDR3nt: TGCGCCAGCAGCTTGGTCCAGGCAGGTACCTATGGCTACACCTTC
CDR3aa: CASSLVQAGTYGYTF

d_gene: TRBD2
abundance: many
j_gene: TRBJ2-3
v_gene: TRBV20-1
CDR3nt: TGCAGTGCTAGAGATCCGGGACTAGCGGGAGCTGCAGATACGCAGTATTTT
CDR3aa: CSARDPGLAGAADTQYF